The present TCR beta chain was sequenced within a study of blood T cell repertoires in COVID-19. Germline V CDR1 and CDR2: SNHLY, FYNNEI. The CDR3 has 13 amino acids. V was clipped by 7 bases and J by 4 bases, with 14 bases between them. In the original workflow: Using reference gene primer amplification, nucleated cell counts were estimated. Here immunoSEQ multiplex PCR was the method, and the copy in TCRdb shows in-frame clones only, minus some. V and J calls and clone size are those listed in that table; D and trimming were worked out from the DNA. The profile shows 150,000 or so clones, about four fifths of them singletons. This clone turned up a few times.

The sequence was obtained from an older man who had recovered from COVID-19. V and J are TRBV2 and TRBJ2-7, with D maybe TRBD1 (6 bases). Sequences were obtained from peripheral blood. The CDR3 here is CASKSQGMYEQYF. The CDR3 DNA follows: TGTGCCAGCAAGAGTCAGGGGATGTACGAGCAGTACTTC.